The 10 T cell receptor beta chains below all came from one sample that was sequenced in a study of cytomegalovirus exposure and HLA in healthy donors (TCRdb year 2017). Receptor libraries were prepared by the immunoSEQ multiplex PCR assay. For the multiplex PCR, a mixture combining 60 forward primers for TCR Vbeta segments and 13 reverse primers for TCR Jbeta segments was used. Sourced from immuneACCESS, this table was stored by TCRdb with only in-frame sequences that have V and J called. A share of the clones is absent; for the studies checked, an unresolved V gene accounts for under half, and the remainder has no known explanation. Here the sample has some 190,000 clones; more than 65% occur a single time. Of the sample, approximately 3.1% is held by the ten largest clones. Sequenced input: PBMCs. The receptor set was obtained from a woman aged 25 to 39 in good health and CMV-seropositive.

The CDR3 loop is CASSLESEQFF. DNA for the CDR3: TGTGCCAGCAGCTTGGAGAGTGAGCAGTTCTTC. The chain recombines TRBV5-6 with TRBJ2-1; D is ambiguous. This CDR3 is 11 amino acids long. The ends were cut back, 0 bases at V and 9 bases at J, with 4 bases in the middle. Germline V gene lookup returns CDR1 SGHDT and CDR2 YYEEEE. The full variable domain, in which reference TRBV5-6 and TRBJ2-1 provide the parts outside the CDR3, is DAGVTQSPTHLIKTRGQQVTLRCSPKSGHDTVSWYQQALGQGPQFIFQYYEEEERQRGNFPDRFSGHQFPNYSSELNVNALLLGDSALYLCASSLESEQFFGPGTRLTVL.

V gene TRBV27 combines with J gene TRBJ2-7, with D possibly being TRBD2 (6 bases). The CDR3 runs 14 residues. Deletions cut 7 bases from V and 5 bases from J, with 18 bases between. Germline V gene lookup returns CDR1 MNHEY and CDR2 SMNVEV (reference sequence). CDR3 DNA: TGTGCCAGCACTCCAAATGGGGGGTGGAACGAGCAGTACTTC. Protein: CASTPNGGWNEQYF.

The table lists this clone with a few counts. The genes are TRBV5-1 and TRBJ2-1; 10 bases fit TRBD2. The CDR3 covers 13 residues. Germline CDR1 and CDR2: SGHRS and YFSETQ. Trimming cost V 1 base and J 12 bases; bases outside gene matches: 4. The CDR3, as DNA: TGCGCCAGCAGCTTGACTAGCGGGAAAGGGCAGTTCTTC. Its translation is CASSLTSGKGQFF.

This CDR3 reads CASSDLDRMNTEAFF. The CDR3 nucleotides are TGTGCCAGCAGTGATCTAGACAGGATGAACACTGAAGCTTTCTTT. The gene calls are TRBV25-1 and TRBJ1-1; D might be TRBD1 (6 bases). Germline lookup yields CDR1 MGHDK and CDR2 SYGVNS. This CDR3 has 15 residues. Trimming cost V 3 bases and J 0 bases, with 11 bases left between them.

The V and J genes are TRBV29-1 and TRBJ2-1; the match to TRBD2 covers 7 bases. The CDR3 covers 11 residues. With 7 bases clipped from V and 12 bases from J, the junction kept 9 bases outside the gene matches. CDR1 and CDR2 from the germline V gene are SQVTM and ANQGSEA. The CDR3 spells CSGLAPKGQFF. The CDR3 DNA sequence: TGCAGCGGACTAGCACCCAAAGGGCAGTTCTTC.

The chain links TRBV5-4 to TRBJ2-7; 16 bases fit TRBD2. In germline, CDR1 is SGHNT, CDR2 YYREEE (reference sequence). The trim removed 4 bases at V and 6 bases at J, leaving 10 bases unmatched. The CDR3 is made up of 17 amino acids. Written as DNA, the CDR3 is TGTGCCAGCAGCGGAGGGACTAGCGGGAGGGGCGGGCTCGAGCAGTACTTC. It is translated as CASSGGTSGRGGLEQYF.

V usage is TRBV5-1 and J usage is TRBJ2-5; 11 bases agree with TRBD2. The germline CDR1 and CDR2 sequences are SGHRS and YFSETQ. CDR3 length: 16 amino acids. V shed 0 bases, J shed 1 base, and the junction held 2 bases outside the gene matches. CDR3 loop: CASSLAGTSGQETQYF. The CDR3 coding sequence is TGCGCCAGCAGCTTGGCCGGGACTAGCGGCCAAGAGACCCAGTACTTC.

The CDR3 region has the DNA TGTGCCAGCAGCTTAGTCGCGGGAGGAGTGAACATTCAGTACTTC. This translates into CASSLVAGGVNIQYF. The genes are TRBV11-2 and TRBJ2-4; 8 bases line up with TRBD2. The CDR3 extends over 15 amino acids. Unmatched junction bases numbered 6, after V lost 1 base and J lost 7 bases. CDR1 is SGHAT and CDR2 is FQNNGV in the germline V gene.

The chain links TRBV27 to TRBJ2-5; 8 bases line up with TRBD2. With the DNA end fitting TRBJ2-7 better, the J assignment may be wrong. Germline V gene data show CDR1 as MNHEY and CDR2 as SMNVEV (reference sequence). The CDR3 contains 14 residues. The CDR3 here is CASSTSGPTYEQYF. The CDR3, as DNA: TGTGCCAGCAGTACTAGCGGTCCCACCTACGAGCAGTACTTC.

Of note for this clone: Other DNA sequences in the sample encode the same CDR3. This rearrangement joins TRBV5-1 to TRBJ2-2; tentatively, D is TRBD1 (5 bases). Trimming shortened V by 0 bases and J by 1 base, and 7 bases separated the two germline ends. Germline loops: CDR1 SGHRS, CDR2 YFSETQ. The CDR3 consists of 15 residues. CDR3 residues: CASSLGQGNTGELFF. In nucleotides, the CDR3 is TGCGCCAGCAGCTTGGGGCAGGGGAACACCGGGGAGCTGTTTTTT.